This T cell receptor beta chain is from a study of blood T cell repertoires in COVID-19. The protocol was immunoSEQ multiplex PCR, while the TCRdb copy is restricted to in-frame clones and leaves out a portion. The profile shows more than 100,000 clones, roughly 77% of them singletons. This clonotype originated in a man in his sixties with active or convalescent COVID-19. The sample consisted of peripheral blood.

This chain's CDR3 is CSVGGGQGAGELFF. Here the CDR3 DNA reads TGCAGCGTTGGCGGGGGGCAAGGGGCCGGGGAGCTGTTTTTT. V usage is TRBV29-1 and J usage is TRBJ2-2; TRBD2 matches at 8 bases. V shed 4 bases and J 6 bases; nucleotides not matched to a gene: 7. The CDR3 spans 14 residues. Germline V gene data show CDR1 as SQVTM and CDR2 as ANQGSEA.